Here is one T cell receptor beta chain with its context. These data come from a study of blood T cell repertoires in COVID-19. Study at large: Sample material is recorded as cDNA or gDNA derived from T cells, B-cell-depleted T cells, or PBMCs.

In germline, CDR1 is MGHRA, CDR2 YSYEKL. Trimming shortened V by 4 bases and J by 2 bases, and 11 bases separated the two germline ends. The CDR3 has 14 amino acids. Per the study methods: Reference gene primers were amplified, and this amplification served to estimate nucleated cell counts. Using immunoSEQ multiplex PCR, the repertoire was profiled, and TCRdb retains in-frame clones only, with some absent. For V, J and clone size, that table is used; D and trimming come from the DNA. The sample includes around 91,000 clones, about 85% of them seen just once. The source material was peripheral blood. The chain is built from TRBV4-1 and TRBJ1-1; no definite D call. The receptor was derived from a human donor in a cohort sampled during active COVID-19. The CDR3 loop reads CASSPLFVNTEAFF. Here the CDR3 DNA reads TGCGCCAGCAGCCCCCTATTCGTAAACACTGAAGCTTTCTTT.